This T cell receptor (beta chain) was sequenced for a study of blood T cell repertoires in COVID-19. Overall study: Some COVID-19 samples were acute and others convalescent; all came from the United States, Italy and Spain. In each case, the material was cDNA or gDNA derived from T cells, B-cell-depleted T cells, or PBMCs.

Authors' processing steps: Scientists estimated how many nucleated cells there were by amplifying reference gene primers. Method: immunoSEQ multiplex PCR; TCRdb's copy keeps in-frame clones and lacks some. From that table come the V and J calls and clone size; the DNA was used to work out D and trimming. The sample has some 110,000 clones, just under 80% seen once; the top ten hold roughly 16%. Ten or more counts support this clone. The sequence came from a man aged 60 to 75 with active or convalescent COVID-19. Specimen: peripheral blood.

CDR3 region: CASSVGQEVNEAFF. The CDR3 nucleotides are TGTGCCAGCAGCGTAGGGCAGGAGGTTAATGAAGCTTTCTTT. The J gene is TRBJ1-1, the V gene TRBV9, with unresolved D. CDR3 size: 14 residues. The V gene lost 0 bases and the J gene lost 7 bases, with 13 bases spanning the gap. The germline CDR1 and CDR2 sequences are SGDLS and YYNGEE.